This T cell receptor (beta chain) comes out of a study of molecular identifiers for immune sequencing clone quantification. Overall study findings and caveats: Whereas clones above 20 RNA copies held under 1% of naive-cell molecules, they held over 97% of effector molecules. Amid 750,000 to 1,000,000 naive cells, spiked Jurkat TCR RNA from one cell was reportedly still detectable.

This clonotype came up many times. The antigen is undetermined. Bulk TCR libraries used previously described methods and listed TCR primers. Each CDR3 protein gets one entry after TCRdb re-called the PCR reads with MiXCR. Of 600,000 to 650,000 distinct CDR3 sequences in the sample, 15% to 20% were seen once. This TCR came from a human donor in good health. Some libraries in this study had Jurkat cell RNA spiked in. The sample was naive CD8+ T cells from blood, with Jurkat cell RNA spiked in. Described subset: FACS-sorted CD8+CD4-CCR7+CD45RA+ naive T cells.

The CDR3 coding sequence is TGTGCCAGCAGGGCGGGGACAGCTCCCACAGATACGCAGTATTTT. It specifies CASRAGTAPTDTQYF. The rearrangement uses TRBV12-3 or TRBV12-4 and TRBJ2-3, with a possible D match to TRBD1 (7 bases). The ends were cut back, 6 bases at V and 2 bases at J, with 15 bases in the middle. The CDR3 has 15 amino acids.